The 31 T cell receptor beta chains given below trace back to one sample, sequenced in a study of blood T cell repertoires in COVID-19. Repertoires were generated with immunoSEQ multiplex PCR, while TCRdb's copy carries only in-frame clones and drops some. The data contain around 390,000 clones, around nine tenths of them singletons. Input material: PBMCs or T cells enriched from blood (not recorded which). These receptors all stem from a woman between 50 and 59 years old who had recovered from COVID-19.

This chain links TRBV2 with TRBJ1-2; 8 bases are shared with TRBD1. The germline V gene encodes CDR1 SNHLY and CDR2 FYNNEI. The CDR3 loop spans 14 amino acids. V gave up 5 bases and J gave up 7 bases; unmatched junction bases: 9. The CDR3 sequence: CASSSQGGGSGYTF. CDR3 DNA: TGTGCCAGCAGTTCACAGGGGGGAGGGAGTGGCTACACCTTC.

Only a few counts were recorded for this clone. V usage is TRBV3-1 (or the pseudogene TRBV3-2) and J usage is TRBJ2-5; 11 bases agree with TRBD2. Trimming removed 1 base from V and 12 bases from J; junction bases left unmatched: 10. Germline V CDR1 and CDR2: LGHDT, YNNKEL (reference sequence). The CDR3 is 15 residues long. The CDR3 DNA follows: TGTGCCAGCAGCCAAGCGGCCCCTAGCGGGGGGCCAAAGTACTTC. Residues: CASSQAAPSGGPKYF.

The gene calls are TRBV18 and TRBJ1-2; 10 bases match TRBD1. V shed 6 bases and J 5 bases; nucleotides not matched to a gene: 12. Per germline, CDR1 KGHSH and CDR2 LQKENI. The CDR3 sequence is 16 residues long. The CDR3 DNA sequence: TGTGCCAGCTCGCGAGAAACCGGACAGGGGGGGTATGGCTACACCTTC. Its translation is CASSRETGQGGYGYTF.

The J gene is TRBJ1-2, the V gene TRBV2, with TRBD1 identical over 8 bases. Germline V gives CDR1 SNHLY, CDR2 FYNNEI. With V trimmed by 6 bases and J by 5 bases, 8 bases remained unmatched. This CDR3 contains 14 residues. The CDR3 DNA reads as TGTGCCAGCAGACGACAGGGGCGGGCGTATGGCTACACCTTC. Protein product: CASRRQGRAYGYTF.

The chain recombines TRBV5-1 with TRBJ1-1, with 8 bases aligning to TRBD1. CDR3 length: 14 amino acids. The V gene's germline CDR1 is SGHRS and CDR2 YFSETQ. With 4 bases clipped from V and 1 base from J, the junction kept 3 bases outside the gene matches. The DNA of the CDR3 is TGCGCCAGCAGCGCTACAGGGGGGAACACTGAAGCTTTCTTT. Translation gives CASSATGGNTEAFF.

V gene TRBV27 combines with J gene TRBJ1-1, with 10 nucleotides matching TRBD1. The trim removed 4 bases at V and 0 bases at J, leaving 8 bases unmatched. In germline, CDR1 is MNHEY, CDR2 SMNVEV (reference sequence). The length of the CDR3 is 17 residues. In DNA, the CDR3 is TGTGCCAGCAGTTCAGGACAGGGGGTGCAGTTGAACACTGAAGCTTTCTTT. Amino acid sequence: CASSSGQGVQLNTEAFF.

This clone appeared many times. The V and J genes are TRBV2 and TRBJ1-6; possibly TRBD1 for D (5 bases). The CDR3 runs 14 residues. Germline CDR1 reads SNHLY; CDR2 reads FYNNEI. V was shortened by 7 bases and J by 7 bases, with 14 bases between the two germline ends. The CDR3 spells CASTSQGSNSPLHF. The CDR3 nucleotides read TGTGCCAGCACCTCTCAGGGCTCGAATTCACCCCTCCACTTT.

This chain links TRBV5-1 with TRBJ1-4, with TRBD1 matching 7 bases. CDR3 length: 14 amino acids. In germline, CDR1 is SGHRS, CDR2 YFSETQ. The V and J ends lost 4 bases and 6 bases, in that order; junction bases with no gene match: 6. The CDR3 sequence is CASSRTGNDEKLFF. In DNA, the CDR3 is TGCGCCAGCAGCAGGACAGGTAACGATGAAAAACTGTTTTTT.

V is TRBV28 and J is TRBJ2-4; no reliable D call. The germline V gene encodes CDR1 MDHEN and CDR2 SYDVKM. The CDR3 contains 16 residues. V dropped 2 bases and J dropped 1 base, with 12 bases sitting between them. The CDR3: CASSLAQALAKNIQYF. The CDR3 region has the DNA TGTGCCAGCAGTTTAGCCCAAGCCCTCGCCAAAAACATTCAGTACTTC. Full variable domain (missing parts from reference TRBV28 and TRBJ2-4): DVKVTQSSRYLVKRTGEKVFLECVQDMDHENMFWYRQDPGLGLRLIYFSYDVKMKEKGDIPEGYSVSREKKERFSLILESASTNQTSMYLCASSLAQALAKNIQYFGAGTRLSVL.

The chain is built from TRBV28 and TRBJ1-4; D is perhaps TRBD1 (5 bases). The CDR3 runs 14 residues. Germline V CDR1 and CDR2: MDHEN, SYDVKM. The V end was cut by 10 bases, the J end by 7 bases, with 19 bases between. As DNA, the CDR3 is TGTGCCACCGATGGGGCCGGCAGCAGTGAAAAACTGTTTTTT. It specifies CATDGAGSSEKLFF. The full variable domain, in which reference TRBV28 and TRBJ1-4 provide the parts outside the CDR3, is DVKVTQSSRYLVKRTGEKVFLECVQDMDHENMFWYRQDPGLGLRLIYFSYDVKMKEKGDIPEGYSVSREKKERFSLILESASTNQTSMYLCATDGAGSSEKLFFGSGTQLSVL.

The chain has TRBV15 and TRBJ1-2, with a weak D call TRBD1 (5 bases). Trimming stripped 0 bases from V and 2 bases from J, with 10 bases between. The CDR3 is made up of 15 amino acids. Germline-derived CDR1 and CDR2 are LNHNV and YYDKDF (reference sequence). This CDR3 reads CATSRDLGLNYGYTF. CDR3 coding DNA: TGTGCCACCAGCAGAGATCTGGGGCTGAACTATGGCTACACCTTC.

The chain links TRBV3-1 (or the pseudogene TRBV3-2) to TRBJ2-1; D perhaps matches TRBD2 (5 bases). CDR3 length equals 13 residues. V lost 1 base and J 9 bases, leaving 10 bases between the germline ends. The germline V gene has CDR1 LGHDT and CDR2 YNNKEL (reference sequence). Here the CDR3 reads CASSQGLAGEQFF. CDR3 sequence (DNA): TGTGCCAGCAGCCAAGGTCTAGCAGGTGAGCAGTTCTTC.

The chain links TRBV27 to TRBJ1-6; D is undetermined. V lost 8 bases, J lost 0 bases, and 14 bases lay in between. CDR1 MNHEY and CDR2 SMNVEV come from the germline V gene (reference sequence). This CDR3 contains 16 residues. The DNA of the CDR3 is TGTGCCAGCGGTCCCTTCGGGAGCTCCTATAATTCACCCCTCCACTTT. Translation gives CASGPFGSSYNSPLHF.

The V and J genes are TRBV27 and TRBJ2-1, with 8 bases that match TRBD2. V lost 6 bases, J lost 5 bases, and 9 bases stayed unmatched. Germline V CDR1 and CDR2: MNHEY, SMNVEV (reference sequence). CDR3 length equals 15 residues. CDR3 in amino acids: CASSWSGSGDNEQFF. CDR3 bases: TGTGCCAGCAGCTGGTCGGGTAGCGGGGACAATGAGCAGTTCTTC.

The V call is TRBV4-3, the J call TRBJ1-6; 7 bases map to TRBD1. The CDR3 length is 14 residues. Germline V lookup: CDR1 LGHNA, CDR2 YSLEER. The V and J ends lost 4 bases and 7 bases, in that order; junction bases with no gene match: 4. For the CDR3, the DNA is TGCGCCAGCAGCCCAGAACAGGGGAATTCACCCCTCCACTTT. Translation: CASSPEQGNSPLHF.

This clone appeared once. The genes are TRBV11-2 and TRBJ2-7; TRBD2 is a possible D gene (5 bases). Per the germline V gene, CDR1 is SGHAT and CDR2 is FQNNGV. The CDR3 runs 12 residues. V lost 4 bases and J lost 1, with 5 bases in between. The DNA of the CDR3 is TGTGCCAGCAGCTGGGAGTCCTACGAGCAGTACTTC. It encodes CASSWESYEQYF.

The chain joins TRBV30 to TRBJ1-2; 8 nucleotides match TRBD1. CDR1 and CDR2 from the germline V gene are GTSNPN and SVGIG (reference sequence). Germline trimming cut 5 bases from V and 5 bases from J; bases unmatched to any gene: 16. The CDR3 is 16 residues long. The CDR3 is CAWARATGTGLYGYTF. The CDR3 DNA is TGTGCCTGGGCACGAGCAACCGGGACAGGACTTTATGGCTACACCTTC.

CDR3 bases: TGTGCCAGCAGCCAGGTGGGGGCCGCTGAAGCTTTCTTT. Protein: CASSQVGAAEAFF. The chain joins TRBV4-2 to TRBJ1-1, with D possibly matching TRBD1 (6 bases). V was pared by 3 bases and J by 6 bases, with 11 bases between. The CDR3 consists of 13 residues. Germline CDR1 and CDR2: LGHNA and YNFKEQ.

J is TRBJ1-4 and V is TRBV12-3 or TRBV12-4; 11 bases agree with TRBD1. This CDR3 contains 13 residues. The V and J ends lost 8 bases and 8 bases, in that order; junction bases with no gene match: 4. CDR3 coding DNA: TGTGCCAGCGGCGGGACAGGGGGGGAAAAACTGTTTTTT. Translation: CASGGTGGEKLFF.

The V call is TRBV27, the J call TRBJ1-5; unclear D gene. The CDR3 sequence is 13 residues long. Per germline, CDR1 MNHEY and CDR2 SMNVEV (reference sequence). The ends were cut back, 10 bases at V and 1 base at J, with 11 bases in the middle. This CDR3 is CAISNASNQPQHF. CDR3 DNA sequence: TGTGCCATCTCAAATGCGAGCAATCAGCCCCAGCATTTT.

The CDR3 DNA reads as TGTGCCTGGTCCCCCCCGCGGGGACAGGGCACCGGGGAGCTGTTTTTT. Translation: CAWSPPRGQGTGELFF. The V call is TRBV30, the J call TRBJ2-2, with 9 bases identical to TRBD1. V lost 5 bases, J lost 4 bases, and 11 bases stayed unmatched. This CDR3 contains 16 residues. From germline, CDR1 is GTSNPN and CDR2 SVGIG (reference sequence).

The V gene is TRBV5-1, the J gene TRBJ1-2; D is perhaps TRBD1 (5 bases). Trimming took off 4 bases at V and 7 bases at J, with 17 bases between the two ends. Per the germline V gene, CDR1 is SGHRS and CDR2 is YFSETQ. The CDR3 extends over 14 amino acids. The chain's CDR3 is CASSPQTLGGGYTF. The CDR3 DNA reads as TGCGCCAGCAGCCCACAGACCCTCGGGGGTGGCTACACCTTC.

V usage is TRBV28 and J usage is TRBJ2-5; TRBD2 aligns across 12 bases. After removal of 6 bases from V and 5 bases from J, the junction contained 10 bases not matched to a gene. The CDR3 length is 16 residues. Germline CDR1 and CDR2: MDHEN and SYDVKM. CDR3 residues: CASSFGLAGPKETQYF. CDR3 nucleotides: TGTGCCAGCAGCTTCGGACTAGCGGGACCAAAGGAGACCCAGTACTTC.

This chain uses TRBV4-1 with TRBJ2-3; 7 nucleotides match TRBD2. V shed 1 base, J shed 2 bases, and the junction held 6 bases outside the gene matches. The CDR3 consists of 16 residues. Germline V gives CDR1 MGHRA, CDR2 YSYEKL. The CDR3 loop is CASSQGPQRDTDTQYF. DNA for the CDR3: TGCGCCAGCAGCCAAGGTCCCCAGCGGGACACAGATACGCAGTATTTT.

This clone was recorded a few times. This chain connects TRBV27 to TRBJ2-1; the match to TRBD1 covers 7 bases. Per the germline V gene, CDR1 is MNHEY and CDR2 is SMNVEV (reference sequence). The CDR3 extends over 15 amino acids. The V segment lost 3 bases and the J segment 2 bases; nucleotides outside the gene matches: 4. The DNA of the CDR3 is TGTGCCAGCAGTTTCTCGACAGGGCCCTACAATGAGCAGTTCTTC. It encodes CASSFSTGPYNEQFF.

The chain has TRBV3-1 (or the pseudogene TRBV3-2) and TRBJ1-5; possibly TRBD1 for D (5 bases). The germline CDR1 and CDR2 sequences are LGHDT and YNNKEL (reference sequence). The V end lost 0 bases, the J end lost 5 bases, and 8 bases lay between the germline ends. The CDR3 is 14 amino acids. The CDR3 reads CASSQEGRYQPQHF. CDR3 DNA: TGTGCCAGCAGCCAAGAGGGGCGATATCAGCCCCAGCATTTT.

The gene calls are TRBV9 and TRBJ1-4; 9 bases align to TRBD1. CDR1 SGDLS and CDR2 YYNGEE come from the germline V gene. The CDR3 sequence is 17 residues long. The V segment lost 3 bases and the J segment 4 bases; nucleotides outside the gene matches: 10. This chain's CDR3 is CASSATSRTGDNEKLFF. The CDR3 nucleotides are TGTGCCAGCAGCGCCACCTCCCGGACAGGGGATAATGAAAAACTGTTTTTT.

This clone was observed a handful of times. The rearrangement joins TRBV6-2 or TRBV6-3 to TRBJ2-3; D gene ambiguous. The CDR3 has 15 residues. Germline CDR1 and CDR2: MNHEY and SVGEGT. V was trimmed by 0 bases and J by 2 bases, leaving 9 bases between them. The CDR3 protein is CASSYSSEVTDTQYF. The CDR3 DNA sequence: TGTGCCAGCAGTTACTCGTCAGAAGTCACAGATACGCAGTATTTT.

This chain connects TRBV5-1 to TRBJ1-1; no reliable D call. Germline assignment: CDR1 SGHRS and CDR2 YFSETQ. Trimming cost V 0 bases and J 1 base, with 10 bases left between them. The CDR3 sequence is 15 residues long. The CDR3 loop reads CASSLGDYRNTEAFF. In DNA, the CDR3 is TGCGCCAGCAGCTTGGGTGACTATAGGAACACTGAAGCTTTCTTT.

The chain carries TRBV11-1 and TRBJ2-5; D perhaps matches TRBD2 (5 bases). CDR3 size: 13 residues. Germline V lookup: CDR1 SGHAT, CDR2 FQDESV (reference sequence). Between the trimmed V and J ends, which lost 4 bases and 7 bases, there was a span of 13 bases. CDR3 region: CASSSRLAGTQYF. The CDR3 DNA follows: TGTGCCAGCAGCTCCCGGCTAGCTGGGACCCAGTACTTC. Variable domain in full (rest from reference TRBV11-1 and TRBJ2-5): EAEVAQSPRYKITEKSQAVAFWCDPISGHATLYWYRQILGQGPELLVQFQDESVVDDSQLPKDRFSAERLKGVDSTLKIQPAELGDSAMYLCASSSRLAGTQYFGPGTRLLVL.

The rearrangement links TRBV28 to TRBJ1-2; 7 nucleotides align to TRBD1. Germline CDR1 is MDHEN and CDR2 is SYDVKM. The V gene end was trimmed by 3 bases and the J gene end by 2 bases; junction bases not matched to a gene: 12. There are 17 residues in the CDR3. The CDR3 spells CASSLYRADRANYGYTF. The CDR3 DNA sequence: TGTGCCAGCAGTTTGTATAGAGCAGACAGGGCAAACTATGGCTACACCTTC.